The 8 T cell receptor beta chains given below trace back to one sample, sequenced in a study of shared clonotypes between healthy human individuals. Here immunoSEQ multiplex PCR was the method, and the copy in TCRdb shows in-frame clones only, minus some. The table records about 1.5 million clones, roughly 98% of them present only once. Sequencing was done on a sample of naive CD4+ T cells sorted from blood. The subset here: CD45RA+ positively selected. All receptors derive from a man under 40 in good health.

This sequence joins TRBV4-1 and TRBJ2-2, with 7 bases matching TRBD2. J was trimmed by 5 bases and V by 5 bases; bases with no gene match: 8. The CDR3 totals 15 residues. Germline V lookup: CDR1 MGHRA, CDR2 YSYEKL. The CDR3 bases are TGCGCCAGCAGCACAACCTCACTAGCGACCGGGGAGCTGTTTTTT. Translation gives CASSTTSLATGELFF.

The CDR3 DNA reads TGTGCCATCAGGGACTCACGGGTGGAGACCCAGTACTTC. Translating it yields CAIRDSRVETQYF. This chain links TRBV10-3 with TRBJ2-5, with a possible D match to TRBD2 (5 bases). CDR1 ENHRY and CDR2 SYGVKD come from the germline V gene. Trimming cost V 6 bases and J 5 bases, with 13 bases left between them. The CDR3 contains 13 residues.

The rearrangement uses TRBV9 and TRBJ2-1, with D perhaps TRBD2 (6 bases). Germline V lookup: CDR1 SGDLS, CDR2 YYNGEE. Trimming stripped 4 bases from V and 4 bases from J, with 18 bases between. This CDR3 has 16 amino acids. The DNA of the CDR3 is TGTGCCAGCAGCTCCGGCCTTAGGAGGGTTTACAATGAGCAGTTCTTC. It yields the protein CASSSGLRRVYNEQFF.

To note about this clone: Other DNA sequences in the same sample also yield this CDR3. V is TRBV7-9 and J is TRBJ2-2; D remains unclear. The CDR3 length is 12 residues. The V end was cut by 5 bases, the J end by 2 bases, with 3 bases between. Germline CDR1 and CDR2: SEHNR and FQNEAQ (reference sequence). In nucleotides, the CDR3 is TGTGCCAGCAGCCTCAACACCGGGGAGCTGTTTTTT. Protein sequence: CASSLNTGELFF.

Comment on this clone: Other DNA sequences of this sample code for an identical CDR3. V and J are TRBV6-1 and TRBJ1-1; D remains ambiguous. The CDR3 length is 11 residues. V was shortened by 3 bases and J by 1 base, with 0 bases between the two germline ends. The V gene's germline CDR1 is MNHNS and CDR2 SASEGT. The CDR3 reads CASSENTEAFF. CDR3 DNA: TGTGCCAGCAGTGAGAACACTGAAGCTTTCTTT.

A note on this clone: This sample also contains other DNA sequences that code for the same CDR3. The chain carries TRBV9 and TRBJ2-1, with 11 nucleotides matching TRBD2. Losses at the gene ends were 4 bases for V and 2 bases for J; bases not matched to a gene: 5. The CDR3 loop spans 16 amino acids. Germline CDR1 SGDLS, CDR2 YYNGEE. The CDR3 loop is CASSPRLAGPYNEQFF. CDR3 DNA sequence: TGTGCCAGCAGCCCCAGACTAGCGGGGCCCTACAATGAGCAGTTCTTC.

The chain employs TRBV11-2 and TRBJ1-3; D uncertain. V was pared by 5 bases and J by 4 bases, with 12 bases between. The CDR3 is 14 residues long. Germline V lookup: CDR1 SGHAT, CDR2 FQNNGV. The DNA of the CDR3 is TGTGCCAGCAGCCCCCTTACTCAGGGAAACACCATATATTTT. It yields the protein CASSPLTQGNTIYF.

The gene calls are TRBV18 and TRBJ2-7; D gene unclear. This CDR3 has 13 residues. Deletions cut 0 bases from V and 6 bases from J, with 9 bases between. Germline loops: CDR1 KGHSH, CDR2 LQKENI. The CDR3 is CASSPPSTTEQYF. CDR3 coding DNA: TGTGCCAGCTCACCACCGTCGACAACCGAGCAGTACTTC.